This T cell receptor beta chain was identified in a study of blood T cell repertoires in COVID-19. This clone appeared once. Sequencing used immunoSEQ multiplex PCR; TCRdb keeps in-frame clones, though not all of them. The sample yields 30,000 to 40,000 clones, 85% seen once. This CDR3 has 19 residues. Germline-derived CDR1 and CDR2 are LGHDT and YNNKEL (reference sequence). Trimming removed 0 bases from V and 1 base from J; junction bases left unmatched: 8. The chain combines TRBV3-1 (or the pseudogene TRBV3-2) with TRBJ2-1, with 11 bases fitting TRBD2. The sample consisted of peripheral blood. This sequence was found in a man aged 60 to 75 with active or convalescent COVID-19. CDR3 in amino acids: CASSQDPRLAGPSYNEQFF. CDR3 nucleotide sequence: TGTGCCAGCAGCCAAGACCCGAGACTAGCGGGACCGTCCTACAATGAGCAGTTCTTC.